These 2 T cell receptor beta chains originate from one sample sequenced in a study of cytomegalovirus exposure and HLA in healthy donors. The PCR ran on 60 Vbeta and 13 Jbeta primers. Measured with immunoSEQ multiplex PCR; TCRdb has only the in-frame clones, and not every one. Seen in this sample are just under 90,000 clones; the ten most common clones hold about 6%. The sample was PBMCs. These TCRs come from a girl aged 10-17 years in good health and CMV-seropositive.

The chain has TRBV6-5 and TRBJ1-1; possible D gene TRBD1, 6 bases. CDR1 and CDR2 from the germline V gene are MNHEY and SVGAGI. The CDR3 runs to 15 residues. V lost 10 bases, J lost 1 base, and 19 bases lay in between. The CDR3 DNA reads as TGTGCCACTTCAGGGGTCCAGGGACCGAACACTGAAGCTTTCTTT. This encodes CATSGVQGPNTEAFF.

This rearrangement joins TRBV4-2 to TRBJ2-2, with D possibly matching TRBD1 (6 bases). V was shortened by 2 bases and J by 4 bases, with 8 bases between the two germline ends. Germline CDR1 reads LGHNA; CDR2 reads YNFKEQ. CDR3 length equals 14 residues. CDR3 in DNA: TGTGCCAGCAGCCAAAAACAGGGCACCGGGGAGCTGTTTTTT. Encoded protein: CASSQKQGTGELFF.